Following are 26 T cell receptor beta chains from one sample sequenced in a study of OX40 agonist ivuxolimab in advanced cancers. Assay: immunoSEQ multiplex PCR; the TCRdb copy retains only in-frame clones and omits some. The table includes about 77,000 clones, roughly 91% detected once. The material was CD4+ or CD8+ T cells sorted from blood, obtained in a trial of the OX40 agonist ivuxolimab. The source is an adult with an advanced solid tumor such as melanoma, head and neck, liver or kidney cancer.

The genes are TRBV10-2 and TRBJ2-1; 9 nucleotides align to TRBD1. In germline, CDR1 is WSHSY, CDR2 SAAADI. The junction had 10 bases not matched to a gene; V was cut back by 9 bases and J by 7 bases. The CDR3 spans 14 residues. This CDR3 reads CASNRGQGRNEQFF. The DNA of the CDR3 is TGCGCCAGTAACCGGGGACAGGGAAGAAATGAGCAGTTCTTC.

The genes are TRBV5-1 and TRBJ2-7; 7 nucleotides line up with TRBD2. The V and J ends lost 4 bases and 3 bases, in that order; junction bases with no gene match: 13. CDR3 length: 16 amino acids. Per the germline V gene, CDR1 is SGHRS and CDR2 is YFSETQ. DNA of the CDR3: TGCGCCAGCAGCCCTACGCCTGGGGGACTAAACTACGAGCAGTACTTC. Its protein is CASSPTPGGLNYEQYF.

This clone was detected only a few times. The rearrangement joins TRBV14 to TRBJ2-5; D possibly corresponds to TRBD1 (6 bases). CDR1 and CDR2 (germline): SGHDN, FVKESK. The V end lost 1 base, the J end lost 4 bases, and 10 bases lay between the germline ends. This CDR3 spans 14 amino acids. The CDR3 loop is CASSQGGRGETQYF. CDR3 in DNA: TGTGCCAGCAGCCAAGGGGGCAGGGGAGAGACCCAGTACTTC.

The gene calls are TRBV4-1 and TRBJ1-5, with D maybe TRBD1 (6 bases). CDR3 length: 16 amino acids. V gave up 0 bases and J gave up 1 base, with 10 bases separating them. Germline CDR1 MGHRA, CDR2 YSYEKL. The CDR3 DNA reads as TGCGCCAGCAGCCAAGAGAGGACAGTGAGCAATCAGCCCCAGCATTTT. Its protein product is CASSQERTVSNQPQHF.

The gene calls are TRBV7-9 and TRBJ2-5; D gene ambiguous. From germline, CDR1 is SEHNR and CDR2 FQNEAQ (reference sequence). The CDR3 has 14 residues. The V end was cut by 3 bases, the J end by 4 bases, with 12 bases between. CDR3 in amino acids: CASSFSTTGETQYF. The CDR3 bases are TGTGCCAGCAGCTTTTCAACGACGGGAGAGACCCAGTACTTC.

This clone appeared a few times. Other nucleotide sequences from this sample produce the same CDR3. The rearrangement joins TRBV7-9 to TRBJ1-1, with D possibly being TRBD1 (6 bases). V lost 2 bases and J 4 bases, leaving 8 bases between the germline ends. The germline V gene has CDR1 SEHNR and CDR2 FQNEAQ (reference sequence). The CDR3 length is 13 residues. The CDR3 region is CASSLQGGTEAFF. The CDR3 DNA is TGTGCCAGCAGCTTACAAGGGGGCACTGAAGCTTTCTTT.

This clone came up once. V usage is TRBV6-6 and J usage is TRBJ1-5; D may be TRBD1 (5 bases). The germline CDR1 and CDR2 sequences are MNHNY and SVGAGI (reference sequence). The CDR3 spans 16 residues. Trimming cost V 7 bases and J 2 bases, with 18 bases left between them. In nucleotides, the CDR3 is TGTGCCAGCAACCACGCGAGGGGATACGGCAATCAGCCCCAGCATTTT. It yields the protein CASNHARGYGNQPQHF.

The CDR3 loop is CASSPGGRANEQFF. CDR3 sequence (DNA): TGTGCCAGCTCACCGGGTGGCAGGGCCAATGAGCAGTTCTTC. This chain connects TRBV18 to TRBJ2-1, with D possibly matching TRBD1 (5 bases). Per the germline V gene, CDR1 is KGHSH and CDR2 is LQKENI. Trimming removed 3 bases from V and 6 bases from J, with 12 bases in between. The CDR3 covers 14 residues.

The chain carries TRBV6-1 and TRBJ2-5; D perhaps matches TRBD1 (5 bases). The CDR3 consists of 14 residues. The germline CDR1 and CDR2 sequences are MNHNS and SASEGT. The V end lost 6 bases, the J end lost 4 bases, and 15 bases lay between the germline ends. The CDR3 is CASRPSGFGETQYF. In DNA form, the CDR3 reads TGTGCCAGCAGACCTTCAGGGTTTGGAGAGACCCAGTACTTC.

The J gene is TRBJ2-3, the V gene TRBV5-1; 9 nucleotides match TRBD1. CDR1 is SGHRS, CDR2 YFSETQ, per germline. The CDR3 runs 15 residues. V was pared by 4 bases and J by 3 bases, with 6 bases of the junction left unmatched. The CDR3 is CASSPTGQGTDTQYF. The CDR3 coding sequence is TGCGCCAGCAGCCCCACGGGACAGGGAACAGATACGCAGTATTTT.

The chain is built from TRBV15 and TRBJ1-2; maybe TRBD1 (6 bases). Trimming shortened V by 2 bases and J by 6 bases, and 10 bases separated the two germline ends. Germline lookup yields CDR1 LNHNV and CDR2 YYDKDF (reference sequence). The CDR3 is made up of 13 amino acids. The CDR3 is CATSRRAGDGYTF. The CDR3, as DNA: TGTGCCACCAGCAGAAGGGCAGGGGATGGCTACACCTTC.

V is TRBV5-1 and J is TRBJ2-7; perhaps TRBD1 as D (6 bases). The CDR3 runs to 14 residues. Germline assignment: CDR1 SGHRS and CDR2 YFSETQ. V shed 0 bases and J shed 1 base, with 8 bases lying between them. In DNA form, the CDR3 reads TGCGCCAGCAGCTTGGGGACAGCTTCCTACGAGCAGTACTTC. This translates into CASSLGTASYEQYF.

This sequence joins TRBV5-1 and TRBJ1-3; D unresolved. V gave up 3 bases and J gave up 4 bases, with 17 bases separating them. The CDR3 runs 16 residues. CDR1 is SGHRS and CDR2 is YFSETQ in the germline V gene. The CDR3 loop reads CASSSDPRGIGNTIYF. The CDR3 region has the DNA TGCGCCAGCAGCTCGGACCCCCGTGGGATCGGAAACACCATATATTTT.

The sample holds one count of this clone. This chain links TRBV5-5 with TRBJ1-3, with D possibly matching TRBD1 (6 bases). The CDR3 is 14 amino acids. Trimming pared 6 bases from V and 2 bases from J, leaving 12 bases between. Germline CDR1 reads SGHKS; CDR2 reads YYEKEE (reference sequence). In DNA, the CDR3 is TGTGCCAGCACCAGAGCAGGGGCTGGAAACACCATATATTTT. Amino acid sequence: CASTRAGAGNTIYF.

This chain links TRBV7-2 with TRBJ2-2; D is ambiguous. Between the trimmed V and J ends, which lost 2 bases and 0 bases, there was a span of 7 bases. This CDR3 is 15 amino acids long. Germline CDR1 is SGHTA and CDR2 is FQGNSA. The CDR3 here is CASSLRQTNTGELFF. The CDR3 DNA reads TGTGCCAGCAGCTTACGGCAGACGAACACCGGGGAGCTGTTTTTT.

V and J are TRBV7-1 and TRBJ1-2; no reliable D call. TRBV7-1 is noted as an ORF with a role that remains uncertain. Trimming stripped 5 bases from V and 8 bases from J, with 15 bases between. The CDR3 runs to 13 residues. The CDR3 loop is CASSPRTEAGYTF. CDR3 nucleotides: TGTGCCAGCAGCCCCCGGACTGAGGCAGGCTACACCTTC.

The chain joins TRBV30 to TRBJ2-1, with a tentative D call TRBD2 (7 bases). CDR3 length: 16 residues. Germline V gene lookup returns CDR1 GTSNPN and CDR2 SVGIG (reference sequence). Trimming cost V 4 bases and J 2 bases, with 18 bases left between them. CDR3 sequence: CAWTKPGRTAYNEQFF. CDR3 nucleotide sequence: TGTGCCTGGACTAAACCCGGGAGGACAGCCTACAATGAGCAGTTCTTC.

This clone was counted only a few times. The rearrangement joins TRBV19 to TRBJ1-2; D call uncertain. The germline V gene encodes CDR1 LNHDA and CDR2 SQIVND (reference sequence). This CDR3 has 11 residues. V was cut by 4 bases and J by 8 bases, with 8 bases left in between. CDR3 bases: TGTGCCAGTAGTAGTCGCCAAGGCTACACCTTC. Translation gives CASSSRQGYTF.

Only one count was recorded for this clone. The rearrangement uses TRBV7-2 and TRBJ1-4; D not certain. CDR3 size: 16 residues. From germline, CDR1 is SGHTA and CDR2 FQGNSA. V dropped 2 bases and J dropped 0 bases, with 10 bases sitting between them. This CDR3 is CASSLSQRATNEKLFF. The CDR3 nucleotides are TGTGCCAGCAGCTTATCACAGCGAGCAACTAATGAAAAACTGTTTTTT.

The chain employs TRBV5-1 and TRBJ2-5; D is perhaps TRBD2 (6 bases). The CDR3 is 16 amino acids. V was clipped by 4 bases and J by 2 bases, with 18 bases between them. From germline, CDR1 is SGHRS and CDR2 YFSETQ. The CDR3 protein is CASSPGGGSPQETQYF. The CDR3 nucleotides read TGCGCCAGCAGCCCGGGTGGGGGGTCCCCACAAGAGACCCAGTACTTC. Drawing the rest from reference TRBV5-1 and TRBJ2-5, the complete variable domain is KAGVTQTPRYLIKTRGQQVTLSCSPISGHRSVSWYQQTPGQGLQFLFEYFSETQRNKGNFPGRFSGRQFSNSRSEMNVSTLELGDSALYLCASSPGGGSPQETQYFGPGTRLLVL.

The chain uses TRBV18 and TRBJ1-3, with D unclear. The V gene's germline CDR1 is KGHSH and CDR2 LQKENI. V lost 3 bases to trimming and J lost 3 bases, with 9 bases between them. This CDR3 has 14 residues. The CDR3 bases are TGTGCCAGCTCACCGGACGGGGATGGAAACACCATATATTTT. It encodes CASSPDGDGNTIYF.

The genes are TRBV4-2 and TRBJ1-6; 8 nucleotides agree with TRBD1. The J segment lost 7 bases and the V segment lost 1 base, leaving 9 bases of the junction unmatched. The length of the CDR3 is 17 residues. Germline assignment: CDR1 LGHNA and CDR2 YNFKEQ. In DNA form, the CDR3 reads TGTGCCAGCAGCCAAGTCGATCTGGACAGGGTCAATTCACCCCTCCACTTT. Residues: CASSQVDLDRVNSPLHF.

The chain uses TRBV7-9 and TRBJ1-1; perhaps TRBD1 as D (5 bases). The CDR3 runs 16 residues. V was cut by 0 bases and J by 4 bases, with 15 bases left in between. CDR1 SEHNR and CDR2 FQNEAQ come from the germline V gene (reference sequence). CDR3 region: CASSLALAGVGTEAFF. CDR3 bases: TGTGCCAGCAGCTTAGCGCTAGCGGGGGTGGGCACTGAAGCTTTCTTT.

This chain connects TRBV28 to TRBJ2-7; 7 bases map to TRBD1. V trimming: 3 bases; J trimming: 2 bases; junction bases outside the gene matches: 1. The CDR3 totals 13 residues. Per germline, CDR1 MDHEN and CDR2 SYDVKM. As DNA, the CDR3 is TGTGCCAGCAGTTTTGACAGGGCCTACGAGCAGTACTTC. Its protein product is CASSFDRAYEQYF.

For this clone: Lacking the conserved final phenylalanine or tryptophan, this CDR3 likely reflects a read error. The DNA is omitted, as the CDR3 cannot be located on it reliably, and the CDR3 follows TCRdb's listing. This rearrangement joins TRBV12-5 to TRBJ2-4. The CDR3 numbers 9 amino acids, ends counted. Germline values: CDR1 LGHNT, CDR2 FRNRAP. CDR3 sequence: CASGLVKGN.

This clone was seen more than once but under ten times. This chain uses TRBV28 with TRBJ1-1; D is unresolved. The CDR3 contains 14 residues. The germline CDR1 and CDR2 sequences are MDHEN and SYDVKM. V was cut by 2 bases and J by 4 bases, with 11 bases left in between. The CDR3 loop reads CASSLGFDVTEAFF. The CDR3 DNA reads TGTGCCAGCAGTTTAGGTTTTGATGTCACTGAAGCTTTCTTT.